Presented here are 26 T cell receptor beta chains from one specimen sequenced in a study of T cell changes during pregnancy in multiple sclerosis. Method: immunoSEQ multiplex PCR; TCRdb's copy keeps in-frame clones and lacks some. The table has 30,000 to 45,000 clones, 91% seen once. The specimen comprised CD8+ T cells from peripheral blood mononuclear cells, sampled after pregnancy. Every receptor here comes from a female donor with multiple sclerosis, enrolled in a pregnancy study.

The genes are TRBV7-6 and TRBJ2-3; 8 positions agree with TRBD2. The V gene end was trimmed by 1 base and the J gene end by 2 bases; junction bases not matched to a gene: 2. Per germline, CDR1 SGHVS and CDR2 FNYEAQ. The CDR3 length is 15 residues. CDR3 sequence reads: CASSLEAGATDTQYF. CDR3 in DNA: TGTGCCAGCAGCTTAGAAGCGGGGGCCACAGATACGCAGTATTTT. Full variable domain (rest looked up from reference TRBV7-6 and TRBJ2-3): GAGVSQSPRYKVTKRGQDVALRCDPISGHVSLYWYRQALGQGPEFLTYFNYEAQQDKSGLPNDRFSAERPEGSISTLTIQRTEQRDSAMYRCASSLEAGATDTQYFGPGTRLTVL.

The rearrangement uses TRBV5-1 and TRBJ2-2; D is undetermined. This CDR3 region has 15 residues. Trimming cost V 2 bases and J 2 bases, with 10 bases left between them. Germline V gene sequence: CDR1 SGHRS, CDR2 YFSETQ. The DNA of the CDR3 is TGCGCCAGCAGCTTCACCACTGAAAACACCGGGGAGCTGTTTTTT. Translated: CASSFTTENTGELFF. Looking up the rest from reference TRBV5-1 and TRBJ2-2 gives the full variable domain: KAGVTQTPRYLIKTRGQQVTLSCSPISGHRSVSWYQQTPGQGLQFLFEYFSETQRNKGNFPGRFSGRQFSNSRSEMNVSTLELGDSALYLCASSFTTENTGELFFGEGSRLTVL.

The rearrangement uses TRBV7-6 and TRBJ2-5; D is unclear. Trimming removed 2 bases at V and 5 bases at J, with 15 bases between. CDR1 SGHVS and CDR2 FNYEAQ come from the germline V gene. This CDR3 has 15 residues. As DNA, the CDR3 is TGTGCCAGCAGCTTAAACGGCCTCAAAGCGGAGACCCAGTACTTC. Protein product: CASSLNGLKAETQYF.

The chain couples TRBV2 to TRBJ1-2; tentatively, D is TRBD1 (6 bases). The CDR3 contains 13 residues. Between the trimmed V and J ends, which lost 8 bases and 2 bases, there was a span of 12 bases. Germline CDR1 is SNHLY and CDR2 is FYNNEI. The CDR3 DNA reads TGTGCCAGCTTTAGGGGGTTGAACTATGGCTACACCTTC. Translating it yields CASFRGLNYGYTF.

The chain joins TRBV27 to TRBJ2-1, with 8 bases that match TRBD1. The germline gives CDR1 MNHEY, CDR2 SMNVEV (reference sequence). This CDR3 is 14 amino acids long. The V gene end was trimmed by 7 bases and the J gene end by 8 bases; junction bases not matched to a gene: 10. CDR3 nucleotide sequence: TGTGCCAGCACCGACCAGGACAGGGTCGATGAGCAGTTCTTC. This translates into CASTDQDRVDEQFF.

This chain links TRBV5-6 with TRBJ2-2; the D is unclear. Trimming stripped 4 bases from V and 6 bases from J, with 13 bases between. The CDR3 runs to 14 residues. Germline V gene lookup returns CDR1 SGHDT and CDR2 YYEEEE. In DNA form, the CDR3 reads TGTGCCAGCAGCCCGCCTTTAGTCCCCGGGGAGCTGTTTTTT. Protein: CASSPPLVPGELFF.

This chain uses TRBV2 with TRBJ2-5; D remains ambiguous. With the DNA end fitting TRBJ2-7 better, the J assignment may be wrong. Germline lookup yields CDR1 SNHLY and CDR2 FYNNEI. This CDR3 is 11 amino acids long. The CDR3 loop reads CASSPTYEQYF. CDR3 bases: TGTGCCAGCAGCCCAACCTACGAGCAGTACTTC.

This rearrangement joins TRBV10-3 to TRBJ1-1, with 7 bases identical to TRBD1. From germline, CDR1 is ENHRY and CDR2 SYGVKD. This CDR3 has 13 residues. V gave up 4 bases and J gave up 6 bases; unmatched junction bases: 5. CDR3 loop: CAISGQGVAEAFF. The CDR3, as DNA: TGTGCCATCAGTGGCCAGGGGGTTGCTGAAGCTTTCTTT.

This rearrangement joins TRBV13 to TRBJ2-7; TRBD2 matches 7 bases. After removal of 2 bases from V and 6 bases from J, the junction contained 10 bases not matched to a gene. CDR3 length: 15 amino acids. The germline gives CDR1 PRHDT, CDR2 FYEKMQ (reference sequence). The CDR3 sequence: CASSLRQTREGEQYF. DNA for the CDR3: TGTGCCAGCAGCTTACGGCAGACTAGGGAGGGCGAGCAGTACTTC. The full variable domain, completed using reference TRBV13 and TRBJ2-7, is AAGVIQSPRHLIKEKRETATLKCYPIPRHDTVYWYQQGPGQDPQFLISFYEKMQSDKGSIPDRFSAQQFSDYHSELNMSSLELGDSALYFCASSLRQTREGEQYFGPGTRLTVT.

V is TRBV2 and J is TRBJ1-6, with D possibly TRBD1 on 6 matching bases. Deletions cut 7 bases from V and 7 bases from J, with 8 bases between. The germline CDR1 and CDR2 sequences are SNHLY and FYNNEI. There are 12 residues in the CDR3. The CDR3 loop is CASKGVNSPLHF. CDR3 bases: TGTGCCAGCAAGGGGGTAAATTCACCCCTCCACTTT.

This rearrangement joins TRBV2 to TRBJ1-1, with unresolved D. The CDR3 consists of 10 residues. V was clipped by 8 bases and J by 7 bases, with 8 bases between them. Germline V lookup: CDR1 SNHLY, CDR2 FYNNEI. The CDR3 here is CASGRFEAFF. DNA of the CDR3: TGTGCCAGCGGGAGGTTTGAAGCTTTCTTT.

The rearrangement links TRBV15 to TRBJ1-1; D may be TRBD1 (5 bases). The germline V gene encodes CDR1 LNHNV and CDR2 YYDKDF (reference sequence). The CDR3 covers 14 residues. Trimming removed 4 bases from V and 5 bases from J, with 14 bases in between. CDR3 in amino acids: CATSILGGGTEAFF. As DNA, the CDR3 is TGTGCCACCAGCATTCTTGGGGGGGGAACTGAAGCTTTCTTT.

The CDR3 DNA follows: TGTGCCACCAGCAGAGCAGGGGCGTCCTACAATGAGCAGTTCTTC. Protein: CATSRAGASYNEQFF. The V gene is TRBV15, the J gene TRBJ2-1; D perhaps matches TRBD1 (6 bases). Trimming cost V 1 base and J 1 base, with 8 bases left between them. Germline lookup yields CDR1 LNHNV and CDR2 YYDKDF (reference sequence). The length of the CDR3 is 15 residues.

This clone was picked up one time. The V and J genes are TRBV30 and TRBJ1-1; 10 bases map to TRBD1. The CDR3 has 15 amino acids. V lost 2 bases to trimming and J lost 1 base; unmatched junction nucleotides: 4. The germline V gene encodes CDR1 GTSNPN and CDR2 SVGIG (reference sequence). In DNA, the CDR3 is TGTGCCTGGAGTCCCCGGGACAGGGGGAACACTGAAGCTTTCTTT. The encoded protein is CAWSPRDRGNTEAFF.

The chain recombines TRBV5-6 with TRBJ2-1; TRBD2 agrees at 8 bases. Germline V CDR1 and CDR2: SGHDT, YYEEEE. J lost 7 bases, V lost 2 bases, and 11 bases had no gene match. The CDR3 loop spans 16 amino acids. The CDR3 reads CASSFAGTSGGNEQFF. The CDR3 DNA is TGTGCCAGCAGCTTCGCCGGGACTAGTGGAGGGAATGAGCAGTTCTTC.

The chain joins TRBV5-1 to TRBJ2-1; D ambiguous. V was clipped by 0 bases and J by 6 bases, with 7 bases between them. Germline V lookup: CDR1 SGHRS, CDR2 YFSETQ. This CDR3 has 13 residues. The DNA of the CDR3 is TGCGCCAGCAGCTTGGGGGCCTCCAATGAGCAGTTCTTC. Encoded protein: CASSLGASNEQFF.

The CDR3 region is CASSPGVSGYTF. CDR3 sequence (DNA): TGTGCCAGCAGCCCCGGGGTATCTGGCTACACCTTC. The V and J genes are TRBV5-6 and TRBJ1-2; D is unresolved. Deletions cut 4 bases from V and 7 bases from J, with 11 bases between. The CDR3 runs to 12 residues. Germline CDR1 reads SGHDT; CDR2 reads YYEEEE.

In its sample, this clone was seen once. The chain has TRBV27 and TRBJ2-5; maybe TRBD2 (6 bases). V was trimmed by 2 bases and J by 10 bases, leaving 14 bases between them. Germline assignment: CDR1 MNHEY and CDR2 SMNVEV (reference sequence). This CDR3 region has 13 residues. CDR3 loop: CASSLGQGGDQYF. The CDR3 DNA is TGTGCCAGCAGTTTAGGACAAGGCGGGGACCAGTACTTC.

This clone was counted only a few times. V is TRBV10-1 and J is TRBJ1-1; possibly TRBD1 for D (5 bases). Trimming pared 7 bases from V and 4 bases from J, leaving 10 bases between. CDR1 is WNHNN, CDR2 SYGVQD, per germline (reference sequence). The CDR3 contains 12 residues. Here the CDR3 DNA reads TGCGCCAGCACCAGGGTTGGCACTGAAGCTTTCTTT. Amino acid sequence: CASTRVGTEAFF.

The V call is TRBV25-1, the J call TRBJ2-3; 7 bases are shared with TRBD2. The junction had 18 bases not matched to a gene; V was cut back by 3 bases and J by 6 bases. The CDR3 is 18 residues long. Germline V gene data show CDR1 as MGHDK and CDR2 as SYGVNS. CDR3 amino acids: CASSDPRRGAGVIDTQYF. DNA for the CDR3: TGTGCCAGCAGTGACCCGCGCCGCGGGGCGGGAGTAATTGATACGCAGTATTTT. The entire variable domain, with the rest obtained from reference TRBV25-1 and TRBJ2-3, is as follows: EADIYQTPRYLVIGTGKKITLECSQTMGHDKMYWYQQDPGMELHLIHYSYGVNSTEKGDLSSESTVSRIRTEHFPLTLESARPSHTSQYLCASSDPRRGAGVIDTQYFGPGTRLTVL.

Here the CDR3 reads CASSPSGGADTQYF. CDR3 nucleotides: TGTGCCAGTAGTCCTAGCGGGGGGGCGGATACGCAGTATTTT. The chain couples TRBV19 to TRBJ2-3, with 12 bases matching TRBD2. Germline V lookup: CDR1 LNHDA, CDR2 SQIVND (reference sequence). V lost 5 bases and J lost 6; bases outside the gene matches: 3. The CDR3 is made up of 14 amino acids.

This chain uses TRBV30 with TRBJ1-6; tentatively, D is TRBD1 (6 bases). V was shortened by 8 bases and J by 0 bases, with 14 bases between the two germline ends. The V gene's germline CDR1 is GTSNPN and CDR2 SVGIG (reference sequence). This CDR3 contains 15 residues. CDR3 in amino acids: CAPRGGSSYNSPLHF. The CDR3 DNA reads as TGTGCCCCGAGAGGGGGAAGCTCCTATAATTCACCCCTCCACTTT.

The chain couples TRBV27 to TRBJ1-5; 9 bases fit TRBD1. CDR1 and CDR2 (germline): MNHEY, SMNVEV (reference sequence). The CDR3 sequence is 13 residues long. With V trimmed by 6 bases and J by 9 bases, 6 bases remained unmatched. CDR3 protein: CASRMGQGGPQHF. CDR3 nucleotides: TGTGCCAGCAGGATGGGACAGGGCGGGCCCCAGCATTTT.

The J gene is TRBJ1-4, the V gene TRBV5-1; D perhaps matches TRBD1 (6 bases). Germline V gene data show CDR1 as SGHRS and CDR2 as YFSETQ. The CDR3 has 16 amino acids. V lost 5 bases to trimming and J lost 8 bases, with 22 bases between them. CDR3 protein: CASSLTGGGGSEKLFF. Written as DNA, the CDR3 is TGCGCCAGCAGTCTCACGGGGGGCGGGGGCTCGGAAAAACTGTTTTTT. The full variable domain, rest sourced from reference TRBV5-1 and TRBJ1-4, is KAGVTQTPRYLIKTRGQQVTLSCSPISGHRSVSWYQQTPGQGLQFLFEYFSETQRNKGNFPGRFSGRQFSNSRSEMNVSTLELGDSALYLCASSLTGGGGSEKLFFGSGTQLSVL.

The V and J genes are TRBV27 and TRBJ2-7; 8 positions match TRBD1. Germline CDR1 is MNHEY and CDR2 is SMNVEV (reference sequence). This CDR3 comprises 15 residues. V shed 5 bases, J shed 5 bases, and the junction held 11 bases outside the gene matches. This CDR3 reads CASSVPGTGVHEQYF. In DNA form, the CDR3 reads TGTGCCAGCAGTGTACCCGGGACAGGAGTCCACGAGCAGTACTTC.

The chain uses TRBV6-1 and TRBJ2-5, with 8 bases aligning to TRBD1. The germline gives CDR1 MNHNS, CDR2 SASEGT. Germline trimming cut 0 bases from V and 5 bases from J; bases unmatched to any gene: 5. The CDR3 loop spans 15 amino acids. DNA of the CDR3: TGTGCCAGCAGTGAAGCGCTAAGACAGGGGGAGACCCAGTACTTC. Amino acids: CASSEALRQGETQYF.